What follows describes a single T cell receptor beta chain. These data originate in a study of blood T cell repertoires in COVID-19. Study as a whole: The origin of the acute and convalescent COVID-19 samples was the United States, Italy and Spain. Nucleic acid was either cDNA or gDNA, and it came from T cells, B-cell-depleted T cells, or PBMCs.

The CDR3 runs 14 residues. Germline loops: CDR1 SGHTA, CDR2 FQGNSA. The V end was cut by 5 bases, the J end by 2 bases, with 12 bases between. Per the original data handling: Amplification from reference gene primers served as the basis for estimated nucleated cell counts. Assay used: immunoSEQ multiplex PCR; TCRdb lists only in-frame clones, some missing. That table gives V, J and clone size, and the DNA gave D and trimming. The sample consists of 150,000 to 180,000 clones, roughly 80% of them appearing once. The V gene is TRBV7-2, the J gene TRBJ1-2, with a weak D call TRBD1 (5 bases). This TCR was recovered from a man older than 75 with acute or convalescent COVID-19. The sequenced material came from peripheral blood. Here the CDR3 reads CASSPRQSNYGYTF. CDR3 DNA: TGTGCCAGCAGCCCGCGACAGTCCAACTATGGCTACACCTTC.